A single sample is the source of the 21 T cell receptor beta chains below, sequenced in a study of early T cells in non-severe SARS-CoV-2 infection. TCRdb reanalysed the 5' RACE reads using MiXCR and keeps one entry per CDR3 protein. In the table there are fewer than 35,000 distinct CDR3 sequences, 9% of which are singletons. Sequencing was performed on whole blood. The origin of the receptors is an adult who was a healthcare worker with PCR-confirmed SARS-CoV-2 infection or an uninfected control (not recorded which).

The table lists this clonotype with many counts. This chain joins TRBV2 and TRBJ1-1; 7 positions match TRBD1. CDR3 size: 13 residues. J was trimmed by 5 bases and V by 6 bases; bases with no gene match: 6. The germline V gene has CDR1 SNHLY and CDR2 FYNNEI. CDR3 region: CASSWTGATEAFF. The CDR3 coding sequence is TGTGCCAGCAGCTGGACAGGTGCGACTGAAGCTTTCTTT.

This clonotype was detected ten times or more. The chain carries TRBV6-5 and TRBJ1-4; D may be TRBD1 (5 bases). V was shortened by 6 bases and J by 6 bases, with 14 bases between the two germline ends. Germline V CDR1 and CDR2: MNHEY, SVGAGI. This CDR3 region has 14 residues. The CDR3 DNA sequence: TGTGCCAGCAGCTCCCGGGGGGGGGATGAAAAACTGTTTTTT. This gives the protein CASSSRGGDEKLFF.

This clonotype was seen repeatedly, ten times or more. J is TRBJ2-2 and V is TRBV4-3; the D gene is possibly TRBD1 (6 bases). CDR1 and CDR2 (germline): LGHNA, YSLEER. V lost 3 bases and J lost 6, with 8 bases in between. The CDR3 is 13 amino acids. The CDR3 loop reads CASSQAGAGELFF. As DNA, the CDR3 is TGCGCCAGCAGCCAGGCAGGGGCCGGGGAGCTGTTTTTT.

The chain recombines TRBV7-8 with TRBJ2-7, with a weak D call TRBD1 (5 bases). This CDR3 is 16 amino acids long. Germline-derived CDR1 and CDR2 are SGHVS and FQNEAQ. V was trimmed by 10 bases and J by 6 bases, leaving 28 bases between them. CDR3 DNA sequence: TGTGCCACCTCCCAGGGATACGCAGCCTCCTCGGCCGAGCAGTACTTC. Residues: CATSQGYAASSAEQYF.

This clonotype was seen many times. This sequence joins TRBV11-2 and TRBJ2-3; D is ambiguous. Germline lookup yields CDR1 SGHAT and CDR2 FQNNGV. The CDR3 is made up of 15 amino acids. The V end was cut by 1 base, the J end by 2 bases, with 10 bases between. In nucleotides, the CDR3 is TGTGCCAGCAGCTTAGTGGCCATCAACACAGATACGCAGTATTTT. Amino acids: CASSLVAINTDTQYF.

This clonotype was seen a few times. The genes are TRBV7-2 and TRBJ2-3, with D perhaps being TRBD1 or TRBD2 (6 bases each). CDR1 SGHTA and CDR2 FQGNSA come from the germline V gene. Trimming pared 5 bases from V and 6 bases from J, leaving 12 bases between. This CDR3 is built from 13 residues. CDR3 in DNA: TGTGCCAGCAGCCGTCAAGGGGGGGATACGCAGTATTTT. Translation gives CASSRQGGDTQYF. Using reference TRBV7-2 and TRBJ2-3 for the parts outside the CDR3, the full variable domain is GAGVSQSPSNKVTEKGKDVELRCDPISGHTALYWYRQSLGQGLEFLIYFQGNSAPDKSGLPSDRFSAERTGGSVSTLTIQRTQQEDSAVYLCASSRQGGDTQYFGPGTRLTVL.

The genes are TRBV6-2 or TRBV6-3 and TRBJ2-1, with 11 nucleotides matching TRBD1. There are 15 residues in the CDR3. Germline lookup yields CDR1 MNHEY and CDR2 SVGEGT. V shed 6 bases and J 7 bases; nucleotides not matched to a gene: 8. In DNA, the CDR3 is TGTGCCAGCAGGAAAGGACAGGGGGCTCGGAATGAGCAGTTCTTC. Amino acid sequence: CASRKGQGARNEQFF.

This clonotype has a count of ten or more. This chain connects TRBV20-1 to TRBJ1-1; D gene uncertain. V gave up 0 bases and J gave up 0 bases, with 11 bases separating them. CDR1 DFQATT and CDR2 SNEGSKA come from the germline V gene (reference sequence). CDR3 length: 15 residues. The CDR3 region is CSARDLLDVNTEAFF. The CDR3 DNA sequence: TGCAGTGCTAGAGATCTCCTGGATGTGAACACTGAAGCTTTCTTT.

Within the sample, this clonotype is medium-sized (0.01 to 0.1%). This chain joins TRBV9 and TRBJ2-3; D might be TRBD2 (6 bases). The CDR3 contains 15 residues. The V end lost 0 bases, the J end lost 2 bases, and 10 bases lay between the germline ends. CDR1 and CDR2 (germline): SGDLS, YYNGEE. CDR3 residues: CASSVGLEITDTQYF. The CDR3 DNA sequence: TGTGCCAGCAGCGTAGGACTAGAGATCACAGATACGCAGTATTTT.

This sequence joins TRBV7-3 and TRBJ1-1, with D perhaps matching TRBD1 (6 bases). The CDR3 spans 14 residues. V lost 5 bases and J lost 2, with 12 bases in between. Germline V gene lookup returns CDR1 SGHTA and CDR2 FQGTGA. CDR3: CASSPTGHNTEAFF. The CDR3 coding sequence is TGTGCCAGCAGCCCAACGGGACATAACACTGAAGCTTTCTTT.

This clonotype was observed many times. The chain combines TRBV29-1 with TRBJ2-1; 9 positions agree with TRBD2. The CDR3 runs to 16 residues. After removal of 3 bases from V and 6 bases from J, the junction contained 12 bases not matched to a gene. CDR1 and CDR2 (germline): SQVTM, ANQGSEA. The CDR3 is CSVDRERGALINEQFF. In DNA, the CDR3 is TGCAGCGTTGACCGGGAGCGGGGGGCCCTTATCAATGAGCAGTTCTTC.

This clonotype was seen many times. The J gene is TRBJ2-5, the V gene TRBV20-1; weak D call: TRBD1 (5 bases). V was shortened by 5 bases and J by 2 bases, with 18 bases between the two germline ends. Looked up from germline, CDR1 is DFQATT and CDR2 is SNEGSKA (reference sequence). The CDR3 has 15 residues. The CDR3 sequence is CSAALGQDNQETQYF. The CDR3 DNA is TGCAGTGCTGCCCTCGGTCAGGACAATCAAGAGACCCAGTACTTC.

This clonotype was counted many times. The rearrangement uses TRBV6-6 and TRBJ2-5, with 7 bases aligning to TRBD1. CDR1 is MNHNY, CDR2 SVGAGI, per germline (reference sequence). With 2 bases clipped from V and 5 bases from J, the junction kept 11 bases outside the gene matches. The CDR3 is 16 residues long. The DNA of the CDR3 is TGTGCCAGCAGTTACCCCGAGGGACAGTATGCGGAGACCCAGTACTTC. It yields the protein CASSYPEGQYAETQYF.

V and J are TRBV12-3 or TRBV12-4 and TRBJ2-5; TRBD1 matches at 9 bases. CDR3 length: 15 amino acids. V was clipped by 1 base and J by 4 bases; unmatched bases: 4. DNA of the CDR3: TGTGCCAGCAGTTTAGGACAGGGGGTACTAGAGACCCAGTACTTC. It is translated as CASSLGQGVLETQYF.

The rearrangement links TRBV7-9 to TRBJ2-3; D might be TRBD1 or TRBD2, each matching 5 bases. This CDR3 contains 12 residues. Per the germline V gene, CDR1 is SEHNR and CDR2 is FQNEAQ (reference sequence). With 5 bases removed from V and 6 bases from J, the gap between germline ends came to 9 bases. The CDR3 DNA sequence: TGTGCCAGCAGCCCAGAGGGGGATACGCAGTATTTT. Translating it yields CASSPEGDTQYF.

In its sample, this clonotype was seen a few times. In nucleotides, the CDR3 is TGTGCCAGCAGCCCCTCTAGCGGGGGTTACTCCTACAATGAGCAGTTCTTC. As protein: CASSPSSGGYSYNEQFF. The rearrangement joins TRBV7-2 to TRBJ2-1; 10 bases map to TRBD2. V lost 5 bases and J lost 0; bases outside the gene matches: 7. This CDR3 is built from 17 residues. Per germline, CDR1 SGHTA and CDR2 FQGNSA.

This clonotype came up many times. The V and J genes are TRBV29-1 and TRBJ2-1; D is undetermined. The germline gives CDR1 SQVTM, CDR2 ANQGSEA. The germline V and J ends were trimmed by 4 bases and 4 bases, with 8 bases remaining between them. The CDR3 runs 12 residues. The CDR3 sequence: CSVGSGYNEQFF. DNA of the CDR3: TGCAGCGTTGGAAGTGGATACAATGAGCAGTTCTTC.

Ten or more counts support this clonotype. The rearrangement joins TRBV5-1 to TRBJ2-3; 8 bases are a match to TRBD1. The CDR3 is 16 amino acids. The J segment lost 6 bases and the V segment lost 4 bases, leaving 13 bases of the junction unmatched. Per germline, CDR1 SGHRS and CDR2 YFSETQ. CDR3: CASSEGLRGLDDTQYF. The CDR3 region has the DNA TGCGCCAGCAGCGAAGGCCTCAGGGGGCTAGATGATACGCAGTATTTT. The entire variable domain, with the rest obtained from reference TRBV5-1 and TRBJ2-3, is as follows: KAGVTQTPRYLIKTRGQQVTLSCSPISGHRSVSWYQQTPGQGLQFLFEYFSETQRNKGNFPGRFSGRQFSNSRSEMNVSTLELGDSALYLCASSEGLRGLDDTQYFGPGTRLTVL.

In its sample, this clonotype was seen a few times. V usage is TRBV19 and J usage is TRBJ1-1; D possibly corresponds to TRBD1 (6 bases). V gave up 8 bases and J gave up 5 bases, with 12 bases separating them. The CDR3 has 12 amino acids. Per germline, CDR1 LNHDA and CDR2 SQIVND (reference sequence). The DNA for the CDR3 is TGTGCCAGTCGCCAACAGGGAACTGAAGCTTTCTTT. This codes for CASRQQGTEAFF.

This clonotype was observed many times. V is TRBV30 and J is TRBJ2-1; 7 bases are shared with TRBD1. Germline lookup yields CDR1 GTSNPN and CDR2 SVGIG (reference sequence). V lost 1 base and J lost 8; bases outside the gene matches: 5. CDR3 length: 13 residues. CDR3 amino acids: CAWSGKQGYEQFF. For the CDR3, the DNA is TGTGCCTGGAGTGGAAAACAGGGGTATGAGCAGTTCTTC. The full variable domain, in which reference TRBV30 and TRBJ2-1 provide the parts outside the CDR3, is SQTIHQWPATLVQPVGSPLSLECTVEGTSNPNLYWYRQAAGRGLQLLFYSVGIGQISSEVPQNLSASRPQDRQFILSSKKLLLSDSGFYLCAWSGKQGYEQFFGPGTRLTVL.

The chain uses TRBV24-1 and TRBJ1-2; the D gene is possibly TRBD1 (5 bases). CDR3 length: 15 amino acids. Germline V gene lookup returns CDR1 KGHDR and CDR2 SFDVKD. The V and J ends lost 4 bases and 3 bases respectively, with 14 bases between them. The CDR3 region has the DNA TGTGCCACCAGTGACTCCGGGGGGAAACACTATGGCTACACCTTC. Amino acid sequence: CATSDSGGKHYGYTF.